The present T cell receptor beta chain was sequenced within a study of shared clonotypes between healthy human individuals. Study details: Used for every donor were three CD4 naive, three CD4 memory, two CD8 naive and one CD8 memory plate. Study-wide points: Clonotypes shared by all four donors outscored non-shared clonotypes in generation probability.

Of note for this clone: Its antigen is unknown.

From germline, CDR1 is MGHDK and CDR2 SYGVNS. The CDR3 runs to 15 residues. V lost 1 base, J lost 2 bases, and 5 bases stayed unmatched. The protocol was immunoSEQ multiplex PCR, while the TCRdb copy is restricted to in-frame clones and leaves out a portion. Of around 600,000 clones listed, 97% were seen once; the top ten hold roughly 0.05%. The donor cohort consisted entirely of Caucasian adults residing in Nashville, Tennessee. V gene TRBV25-1 combines with J gene TRBJ2-7; 7 bases line up with TRBD1. The receptor was derived from a woman aged 30 to 39 in good health. Sequencing used naive CD4+ T cells sorted from blood. The subset denotes: CD45RA+ positively selected. The chain's CDR3 is CASSESGGWAYEQYF. In DNA, the CDR3 is TGTGCCAGCAGTGAATCAGGGGGTTGGGCCTACGAGCAGTACTTC.